This T cell receptor beta chain was sequenced during a study of shared clonotypes between healthy human individuals. At the level of the study: Three plates each covered CD4 naive and memory; CD8 naive two, CD8 memory one. Whole-study findings and limits: Researchers found naive subsets generally carried larger estimated richness than memory subsets.

Comment on this clone: Its cognate antigen is unknown.

For sorted subsets, about 190 ng DNA per replicate equaled about 31,000 T cell genomes. Assay: immunoSEQ multiplex PCR; the TCRdb copy retains only in-frame clones and omits some. The data show about 2,200,000 clones, with just over 90% seen just once and under 2% held by the top ten. Trimming at V came to 0 bases and at J to 0 bases, leaving 12 bases not matched to a gene. Germline CDR1 SGHDT, CDR2 YYEEEE. The CDR3 loop spans 18 amino acids. Terminally differentiated effector memory CD45RA+ cells were excluded from the naive CD8 cells, which were CD45RO-negative and positively selected for CCR7. Sequencing was performed on naive CD8+ T cells from PBMCs. The receptor was derived from a man aged 18 to 29 in good health. Some clones in this sample may be carry-over from other donors' samples. J is TRBJ2-7 and V is TRBV5-6; 7 nucleotides match TRBD2. CDR3 nucleotides: TGTGCCAGCAGCTTGGAGGTCTCCGAGCGGGATCCCTCCTACGAGCAGTACTTC. Translating it yields CASSLEVSERDPSYEQYF. Full variable domain (outside the CDR3, taken from reference TRBV5-6 and TRBJ2-7): DAGVTQSPTHLIKTRGQQVTLRCSPKSGHDTVSWYQQALGQGPQFIFQYYEEEERQRGNFPDRFSGHQFPNYSSELNVNALLLGDSALYLCASSLEVSERDPSYEQYFGPGTRLTVT.